Shown below are 2 T cell receptor beta chains from a single sample sequenced in a study of cytomegalovirus exposure and HLA in healthy donors. It was with 60 Vbeta and 13 Jbeta primers that the PCR ran. Libraries were prepared by immunoSEQ multiplex PCR; TCRdb keeps only in-frame clonotypes and omits some of them. The data hold about 190,000 clones, with about 85% observed a single time. What was sequenced was PBMCs. These receptors all stem from a woman in her forties or fifties in good health and CMV-seronegative.

This chain joins TRBV7-9 and TRBJ2-5; 8 nucleotides align to TRBD2. Trimming removed 5 bases from V and 3 bases from J; junction bases left unmatched: 8. This CDR3 is built from 15 residues. Germline V gene lookup returns CDR1 SEHNR and CDR2 FQNEAQ (reference sequence). The DNA of the CDR3 is TGTGCCAGCAGCCCTAGCCGGGGGGGCGAAGAGACCCAGTACTTC. This gives the protein CASSPSRGGEETQYF. The full variable domain, rest sourced from reference TRBV7-9 and TRBJ2-5, is DTGVSQNPRHKITKRGQNVTFRCDPISEHNRLYWYRQTLGQGPEFLTYFQNEAQLEKSRLLSDRFSAERPKGSFSTLEIQRTEQGDSAMYLCASSPSRGGEETQYFGPGTRLLVL.

The chain uses TRBV5-1 and TRBJ2-5; weak D call: TRBD2 (5 bases). The CDR3 runs to 12 residues. V lost 4 bases, J lost 5 bases, and 9 bases lay in between. Germline CDR1 and CDR2: SGHRS and YFSETQ. The CDR3 region is CASSRGWETQYF. CDR3 coding DNA: TGCGCCAGCAGCCGCGGGTGGGAGACCCAGTACTTC. Together with reference TRBV5-1 and TRBJ2-5, the CDR3 gives the full variable domain: KAGVTQTPRYLIKTRGQQVTLSCSPISGHRSVSWYQQTPGQGLQFLFEYFSETQRNKGNFPGRFSGRQFSNSRSEMNVSTLELGDSALYLCASSRGWETQYFGPGTRLLVL.